Listed here is a single TCR beta chain. Methods used by the authors: Nucleated cell counts were estimated from reference gene primer amplification. Generated by immunoSEQ multiplex PCR, the TCRdb table keeps only in-frame clones and is missing some. The DNA was the basis for D and trimming; V, J and clone size are from that table. Here the sample spans roughly 140,000 clones, around nine tenths being singletons. The data were taken from a study of blood T cell repertoires in COVID-19. About the research overall: The study drew acute and convalescent COVID-19 samples from the United States, Italy and Spain. The analysed material was cDNA or gDNA that came from T cells, B-cell-depleted T cells, or PBMCs.

The clonotype originates from a human donor in a cohort sampled during active COVID-19. Sequences were obtained from peripheral blood.

Here the CDR3 reads CASSLQRGGTGANVLTF. CDR3 nucleotides: TGTGCCAGCAGTTTACAGCGGGGGGGAACTGGGGCCAACGTCCTGACTTTC. This chain uses TRBV6-2 or TRBV6-3 with TRBJ2-6, with TRBD2 matching 10 bases. V dropped 4 bases and J dropped 2; count of bases not matched to a gene: 5. The length of the CDR3 is 17 residues. The germline V gene has CDR1 MNHEY and CDR2 SVGEGT.